This T cell receptor (beta chain) was captured by sequencing in a study of regulatory T cells in long-lasting Graves disease (dated by TCRdb to about 2021). Regarding the research as a whole: To count as having persistent Graves' disease, a patient had to have received antithyroid drug treatment for over 5 years with TSH receptor autoantibodies remaining persistently positive. The study took place in China and was registered as a clinical trial. Antithyroid drugs had been taken for 8.5 to 12 years on average by persistent Graves' disease patients in the clinical cohort. TCR sequencing covered some 13 persistent and around 20 newly diagnosed Graves' disease patients, about 35 samples in total. Patients with persistent Graves' disease were compared with patients with newly diagnosed Graves' disease using TCR sequencing and RNA sequencing of peripheral blood.

This specimen's time point label, per the study, means: persistent/refractory GD, antithyroid drugs over 5 years with positive TRAb. For both TCR sequencing and RNA sequencing, RNA was extracted from PBMCs in TRIzol. The diagnosis of Graves' disease followed American Thyroid Association guidelines. The patients came from an endocrinology department in Xi'an, China. Each patient gave approximately 9 milliliters of peripheral blood, collected in an EDTA anticoagulant tube. Ficoll Paque Plus density gradient separation was used to isolate PBMCs, and no additional T cell sorting was done. An Agilent 2100 Bioanalyzer and agarose gel were used to assess RNA quality, and a NanoDrop 2000 was used to measure RNA concentration. This clonotype was detected many times. What antigen it recognizes has not been identified. No base quality values were provided; no much bigger clone lies one nucleotide off. CDR1 is given as PRHDT and CDR2 as FYEKMQ, both from the germline V gene (reference sequence). The CDR3 measures 13 amino acids from cysteine to phenylalanine. Only the CDR3 DNA is retained, 39 bases long and in frame from the first base. Trimming takes 5 bases off V and 2 bases off J; junction bases not matched to a gene: 2.

General conclusions and limits of the study: Persistent patients shared more public clonotypes among themselves (around 3,000) than newly diagnosed patients did (about 970). The authors acknowledged the small sample size as a limitation that may reduce accuracy. Peripheral blood alone was examined, since thyroid tissue, which constituted the primary lesion, could not be accessed. Lower TCR Shannon entropy and fewer highly expanded clones were observed in persistent Graves' disease patients than in newly diagnosed patients, which suggested clonal expansion. Sequencing and analysis were restricted to the TCR beta chain. TRBV28, TRBJ1-2 and TRBJ2-5 were preferentially used in persistent disease, while TRBV20-1 and TRBJ2-1 were favored in newly diagnosed disease.

Libraries were constructed by multiplex PCR. For sequencing, an Illumina HiSeq 4000 was employed. TCR beta libraries were built with iRepertoire HTBI primers and Arm-PCR amplification of CDR3 regions. Before sequencing, the PCR products went through gel purification. The published analysis was carried out like this. Gene usage analysis of CDR3 amino acid clonotypes used the roughly 60 TRBV and 11 to 15 TRBJ segments found across samples. COPE and FqMerger were used to merge the filtered high-quality paired reads into contigs. BLAST was used to align contigs to the IMGT TRBV, TRBD and TRBJ reference genes, and CDR3 was defined following IMGT. Clonotypes above 0.1% frequency were classified as highly expanded clones. Shannon entropy was used to measure repertoire diversity, and the Gini coefficient was used to measure V-J evenness. Clonotypes shared by more than one individual were considered public. Clones were called with MiXCR by TCRdb after fastp trimmed the public reads at Q25, and only in-frame beta chains were retained. Entries that share a CDR3 protein sequence are merged under the most common genes and DNA. TCRdb, not the authors, supplied the V and J calls. The sample contains more than 650,000 distinct CDR3 sequences, about 32% of them found a single time. The ten largest clonotypes hold 40% to 55% of the sample.

This receptor was taken from a female donor with Graves disease. The sequencing here drew on peripheral blood mononuclear cells (PBMCs), taken when the disease was refractory, from a patient treated with antithyroid drugs. The sequence is built from TRBV13 and TRBJ2-5, and 7 junctional nucleotides match TRBD2. The DNA is TGTGCCAGCAGCCCTAGCGGTCAAGAGACCCAGTACTTC. Its translation is CASSPSGQETQYF.